The 7 T cell receptor beta chains listed next were all sequenced from one sample in a study of cytomegalovirus exposure and HLA in healthy donors (dated by TCRdb to about 2017). Library creation used the immunoSEQ multiplex PCR assay. A mixture of 60 forward primers for TCR Vbeta segments and 13 reverse primers for TCR Jbeta segments was used in the multiplex PCR. In its TCRdb copy, this immuneACCESS table keeps in-frame sequences only and misses some clones. Where compared with another copy, unresolved V genes explain less than half of these, and the others have no known cause. This sample lists 95,000 to 100,000 clones; more than 80% were detected once. The leading ten clones occupy around 3.9% of the sample. Sequencing used PBMCs. The receptors originated from a young man in good health and CMV-seronegative.

The CDR3 bases are TGCAGCGGGGGGGAGACAACTAATGAAAAACTGTTTTTT. This gives the protein CSGGETTNEKLFF. V and J are TRBV29-1 and TRBJ1-4; possible D gene TRBD1, 5 bases. With 7 bases removed from V and 0 bases from J, the gap between germline ends came to 9 bases. The CDR3 consists of 13 residues. Germline CDR1 is SQVTM and CDR2 is ANQGSEA.

V is TRBV2 and J is TRBJ2-7, with D hard to call. The length of the CDR3 is 14 residues. Trimming took 6 bases from V and 3 from J, leaving 15 bases between them. Per the germline V gene, CDR1 is SNHLY and CDR2 is FYNNEI. CDR3 in amino acids: CASRPLWAGYEQYF. CDR3 bases: TGTGCCAGCAGACCTCTATGGGCAGGCTACGAGCAGTACTTC. Using reference TRBV2 and TRBJ2-7 for the parts outside the CDR3, the full variable domain is EPEVTQTPSHQVTQMGQEVILRCVPISNHLYFYWYRQILGQKVEFLVSFYNNEISEKSEIFDDQFSVERPDGSNFTLKIRSTKLEDSAMYFCASRPLWAGYEQYFGPGTRLTVT.

This rearrangement joins TRBV6-6 to TRBJ1-1, with D unresolved. Germline V gene lookup returns CDR1 MNHNY and CDR2 SVGAGI (reference sequence). CDR3 length: 13 amino acids. The V end was cut by 7 bases, the J end by 6 bases, with 15 bases between. The CDR3 nucleotides are TGTGCCAGCACGAAGTTTACGGGTTCTGAAGCTTTCTTT. The encoded protein is CASTKFTGSEAFF.

V usage is TRBV7-9 and J usage is TRBJ1-4, with 8 bases fitting TRBD1. This CDR3 has 14 amino acids. The germline V gene encodes CDR1 SEHNR and CDR2 FQNEAQ (reference sequence). The V and J ends lost 2 bases and 7 bases, in that order; junction bases with no gene match: 3. For the CDR3, the DNA is TGTGCCAGCAGCTTACAGGGGGCGAGTGAAAAACTGTTTTTT. This encodes CASSLQGASEKLFF.

This sequence joins TRBV5-1 and TRBJ2-7; 7 positions agree with TRBD1. Germline V gene data show CDR1 as SGHRS and CDR2 as YFSETQ. J gave up 3 bases and V 2 bases, and 8 bases lay outside the gene matches. The CDR3 is made up of 15 amino acids. The CDR3 spells CASSFNRDSVYEQYF. CDR3 nucleotide sequence: TGCGCCAGCAGCTTTAACCGGGACAGTGTCTACGAGCAGTACTTC.

The chain combines TRBV11-2 with TRBJ2-7, with 7 bases matching TRBD1. The CDR3 has 15 amino acids. Germline V CDR1 and CDR2: SGHAT, FQNNGV. V was pared by 4 bases and J by 0 bases, with 6 bases of the junction left unmatched. CDR3 nucleotide sequence: TGTGCCAGCAGCTCAAAGACAGGGAGCTCCTACGAGCAGTACTTC. This codes for CASSSKTGSSYEQYF.

The CDR3 DNA follows: TGTGCCAGCAGTGAAGTTAGCAGGGGAAGCAACGAGCAGTACTTC. Translating gives CASSEVSRGSNEQYF. This chain connects TRBV6-1 to TRBJ2-7, with D perhaps matching TRBD1 (6 bases). Trimming took 1 base from V and 5 from J, leaving 15 bases between them. The CDR3 has 15 amino acids. Per germline, CDR1 MNHNS and CDR2 SASEGT.